This T cell receptor (beta chain) was sequenced during a study of human T cells and chemical hapten exposure. Study details: Patients, a majority of them female, were diagnosed with alopecia areata, totalis or universalis.

TCRdb redid the calling of the RACE reads with MiXCR, one entry per CDR3 protein. Of some 330,000 distinct CDR3 sequences in the sample, 5.5% were seen once. This clonotype was detected only a few times. Its cognate antigen is unknown. Whole-study findings and limits: Expanded TCRs clustered into significantly more large CDR3 similarity groups than controls, the analysis revealed.

Germline assignment: CDR1 LGHNA and CDR2 YNFKEQ. The CDR3 covers 14 residues. The ends lost 1 base at V and 5 bases at J; junction bases unmatched: 4. Time point noted: pre-sensitization, week 0. Treatment described: therapeutic diphenylcyclopropenone sensitization with weekly scalp DPC. This sequence was found in a woman between 18 and 29 years old with alopecia areata. Some clones in this sample may be carry-over from other donors' samples. The specimen comprised whole blood, sampled in connection with sensitization to the hapten diphenylcyclopropenone (DPC). This sequence joins TRBV4-2 and TRBJ2-7, with 8 positions matching TRBD2. For the CDR3, the DNA is TGTGCCAGCAGCCAAGGGCTAGCGGGCCACGAGCAGTACTTC. This codes for CASSQGLAGHEQYF.